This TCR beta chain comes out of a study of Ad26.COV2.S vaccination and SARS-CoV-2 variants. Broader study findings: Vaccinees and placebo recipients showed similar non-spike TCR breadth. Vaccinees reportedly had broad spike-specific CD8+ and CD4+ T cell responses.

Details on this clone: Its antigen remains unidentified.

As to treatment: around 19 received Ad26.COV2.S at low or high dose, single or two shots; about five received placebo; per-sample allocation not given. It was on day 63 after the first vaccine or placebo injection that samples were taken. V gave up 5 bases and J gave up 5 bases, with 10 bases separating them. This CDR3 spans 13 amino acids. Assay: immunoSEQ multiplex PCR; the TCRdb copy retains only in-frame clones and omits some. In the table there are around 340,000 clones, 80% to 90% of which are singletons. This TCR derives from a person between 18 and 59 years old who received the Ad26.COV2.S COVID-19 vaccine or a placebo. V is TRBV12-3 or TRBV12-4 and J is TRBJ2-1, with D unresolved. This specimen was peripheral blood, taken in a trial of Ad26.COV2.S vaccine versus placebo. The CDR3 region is CASSPGPDNEQFF. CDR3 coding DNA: TGTGCCAGCAGTCCTGGACCGGACAATGAGCAGTTCTTC.